Below, one TCR beta chain is given with its context. This clone was seen a single time. The clone's antigen remains unknown. No base qualities exist here, and no much larger clone lies one base off it. This sample was included in a study of cytomegalovirus exposure and HLA in healthy donors (TCRdb year 2017). For the study in its entirety: In an earlier analysis of some 550 of the donors, less than 350 Gb of sequence data and 117 million unique TCR beta sequences from about 179 million T cells were reported. HLA typing included class I and class II loci at four-digit resolution. Donor age, sex, ethnicity and CMV serostatus were collected together with the repertoire data. Typing coverage differed by locus: A, B, C, DRB1 and DQB1 were typed in roughly 620-630 donors, DQA1 in 522, DPA1 in some 570, and DPB1 in approximately 450. The study aimed to test whether signatures of past pathogen exposure could be identified by cataloging public T cell receptors. Rather than drawing on any new phenotypic data, the later analysis identified candidate immune exposures from TCR beta sequences and the way those sequences occurred across donors. To decide whether each TCR beta V gene segment behaved as functional or pseudogenic, an earlier analysis of over 500 of the donors relied on high-throughput TCR beta sequencing. Because of strong linkage in the cohort, 4 to 6 DR-DQ haplotypes were treated as single units for association and clustering. Along with the approximately 650-subject first cohort, a separate validation cohort of 120 different subjects was used. An early release that covered 640 HLA-typed donors contained about 290 gigabases of sequencing data and tens of millions of unique TCR sequences. In a later analysis, previously published TCR beta repertoires from hundreds of donors were re-analyzed and high-resolution HLA genotyping was added so that TCR occurrence patterns could be studied. Genome-wide SNP genotypes for about 65% of the roughly 670 donors were used in a later genetic analysis, which treated that subset as a discovery cohort. Among the roughly 400 genotyped donors, 81% belonged to the genetic ancestry cluster associated with self-reported Caucasian donors. On average, around 240,000 unique TCR beta nucleotide sequences were sequenced per donor among 398 genotyped donors of the cohort, with roughly 18% of those sequences being non-productive. Every repertoire in the discovery cohort had been generated on one and the same sequencing platform. High-throughput TCR immunosequencing, statistical association of individual TCRs with disease status, and machine learning were combined to predict cytomegalovirus infection status. The study profiled the T cell repertoires of about 720 subjects by immunosequencing and related them to cytomegalovirus serostatus. Here is what the overall study found, with its caveats: Cytomegalovirus status was reported to be diagnosed by the classifier with high specificity and sensitivity in both the original and validation cohorts. A later analysis reported that several top co-occurrence clusters appeared linked to parvovirus B19, influenza, CMV and Epstein-Barr virus. A few of the identified cytomegalovirus-associated TCR beta chains were confirmed in vitro to be specific for cytomegalovirus antigens. According to the authors, the approach could potentially be generalized to other disease states and immunological phenotypes. V-gene and J-gene trimming of TCR beta chains was associated with a missense DCLRE1C variant in a later genetic analysis, and the association was replicated in an independent cohort. The sequencing pipeline was judged likely to have produced a cluster of highly shared sequence variants as a technical artifact. Roughly uniform sequencing depth across donors was assumed in presence/absence analyses, although this assumption may not hold. Only TCR beta chains were sequenced in this cohort, and the absence of alpha or paired-chain data limited detectable features. Linkage disequilibrium might explain the correlated functional status among segregating V segments, but an unknown experimental factor could not be excluded. Approximately 16 rarely observed V segments, including chromosome 9 orphons, were excluded from the earlier analysis of several hundred of the donors because counts were too low. Most TCR sequences were observed very rarely across donors, whereas some public TCRs were present in many individuals. A further reported finding was that TCR beta sequences accurately predicted the HLA-A and HLA-B alleles for most subjects in the first cohort. A later analysis found that TCR association rates varied across HLA loci, with DRB1 alleles showing the most associated TCRs and HLA-C alleles the fewest. Specific HLA alleles were associated with over 15,000 TCR beta sequences at a false discovery rate of 0.05 in a later analysis. Because HLA typing was missing for some donors at each locus, association tests included only the typed subset. A later analysis found that HLA-associated TCR beta chains were more clonally expanded and had lower generation probabilities than equally common non-associated chains. Some IMGT-functional V segments, including TRBV6-2 and TRBV6-3, could not be told apart with the 87-base-pair reads, so those segments were excluded. In an earlier analysis of some 500 of the donors, most TCR beta V segments appeared in productive rearrangements about 87% or about 30% of the time, broadly matching IMGT annotations. When HLA alleles, especially DR and DQ, strongly co-occurred, attributing TCR associations to individual alleles was difficult. CMV serostatus was the only immune exposure information available for the cohort. In the study, some 180 TCR beta chains were listed as associated with cytomegalovirus. Compared with the approximately 670-donor mean, donors in an Asian-associated ancestry cluster had fewer N-insertions in productive TCRs, according to a later genetic analysis. In a later analysis, most CMV-associated TCR beta chains were found to appear HLA-restricted, with HLA associations seemingly driven largely by CMV exposure.

In total, roughly 710 healthy bone marrow donors made up the cohort. Cohort members were all nominally healthy when sampled, although unrecorded immune exposures were likely present. The donor tested CMV seronegative, placing the donor among the roughly 400 seronegative members of the cohort. A peripheral blood sample was collected from each donor, and TCR beta sequencing was performed on peripheral blood mononuclear cells. Genomic DNA was extracted from the blood cell samples with the Qiagen DNeasy Blood Extraction Kit. Library preparation employed the immunoSEQ multiplex PCR assay. For the multiplex PCR, a mixture combining 60 forward primers for TCR Vbeta segments and 13 reverse primers for TCR Jbeta segments was used. The CDR3 region of rearranged TCR beta genes was amplified from genomic DNA with a multiplex PCR assay. On the Illumina HiSeq System, the amplified TCR beta libraries were sequenced as 87-base-pair reads. Per the authors' processing: A later analysis counted tens of millions of unique TCR beta chains across the 650 to 800 repertoires, and 9.5 million to 11 million of these chains were shared by at least two donors. Raw reads were error-corrected and collapsed into unique sequences with a nearest-neighbor algorithm that merged closely related sequences to remove PCR and sequencing errors. Alignment of CDR3 sequences to IMGT reference sequences was used to assign V, D and J gene segments. Each retained sequence needed at least a six-nucleotide match to both a V gene segment and a J gene segment. Rearrangements were classified as productive when the CDR3 lacked stop codons and remained in frame with V and J, and all other rearrangements were classified as non-productive. CDR3 was defined by IMGT convention, running from the second conserved V-encoded cysteine to the conserved J-encoded phenylalanine. The earlier analysis of roughly 590 of the donors excluded any sequence lacking an unambiguous match to a single V gene segment. In an earlier analysis of roughly 600 of the donors, a V segment was called functional when productive rearrangements were above 56.7%, and segregating when the standard deviation between donors exceeded 5%. To diagnose cytomegalovirus status from the catalog of TCR beta chain sequences, a statistical classification framework was built. In a later analysis, V and J genes were assigned by comparing TCR nucleotide sequences against IMGT/GENE-DB human TR gene sequences. The TCRdist pipeline was used in a later analysis to assign CDR3 sequences and most-parsimonious VDJ recombination scenarios. In a later analysis, each TCR beta chain was defined by its CDR3 amino acid sequence together with its V-gene family, and reads without a unique V-gene family were excluded. As a way to deal with suspected cross-contamination and a sequencing artifact, a later analysis dropped 640 or so nucleotide sequences that were highly shared and had low generation probability. A later analysis calculated a clonal expansion index for each public chain from normalized within-repertoire ranks of inferred template counts. In a later analysis, generation probabilities were computed using a VDJ recombination model fitted to out-of-frame rearrangements, and the results were checked against IGoR. A later analysis scored TCR-TCR, TCR-HLA and TCR-CMV co-occurrence with hypergeometric tests, applying a repertoire-size bias correction to TCR pairs. False discovery rates were estimated in a later analysis by permuting HLA or CMV assignments 20 times. In a later analysis, co-occurring TCRs were grouped using DBSCAN, and TCRdist sequence similarity was added for clustering within HLA-allele-positive subsets. Repertoires with fewer than 30,000 or more than 120,000 public chains were left out of co-occurrence clustering, as were five repertoires with anomalous nucleotide sharing. The clones in this table, taken by TCRdb from immuneACCESS, are in-frame only. Not every clone is retained; where verified, under half of the shortfall comes from an unresolved V gene, and the cause of the rest is unknown. The V and J calls and the clone size are those of that table, but D and trimming were determined from the DNA. A total of 150,000 or so clones appear in this sample, 70% to 80% of them only once. Around 3.6% of the sample lies in the top ten.

V ends up 3 bases short and J 5 bases short, with an unmatched junction base count of 15. The germline V gene encodes CDR1 SGHRS and CDR2 YFSETQ. The CDR3 covers 17 residues, taking in both the cysteine and the phenylalanine. Only the CDR3 region is kept as DNA, spanning 51 bases read in frame from base 1. The origin of this receptor is a woman in her thirties or forties in good health and CMV-seronegative. The sample taken for sequencing was PBMCs. The rearrangement combines TRBV5-1 with TRBJ1-1, with 8 junctional bases fitting TRBD1. The bases read TGCGCCAGCAGCTCGGTCCCGGGACAGGTCGGAGGTACTGAAGCTTTCTTT. Translation gives CASSSVPGQVGGTEAFF.